The clone carrying this T cell receptor (beta chain) was found once. This sample was included in a study of blood T cell repertoires in COVID-19. For the study at large: Sample material is recorded as cDNA or gDNA derived from T cells, B-cell-depleted T cells, or PBMCs.

The length of the CDR3 is 13 residues. The V and J ends lost 9 bases and 1 base respectively, with 10 bases between them. Germline-derived CDR1 and CDR2 are LNHDA and SQIVND (reference sequence). Authors' methods: It was from reference gene primer amplification that nucleated cell counts were estimated. The table came from immunoSEQ multiplex PCR; TCRdb's copy has only in-frame clones and leaves some out. From that table come the V and J calls and clone size; the DNA was used to work out D and trimming. The sample lists 200,000 to 250,000 clones; less than 90% were seen once. V and J are TRBV19 and TRBJ1-3, with a weak D call TRBD1 (5 bases). Sequencing used peripheral blood. The TCR sequence derives from a man aged 70 or older with acute or convalescent COVID-19. The CDR3 nucleotides read TGTGCCAGCCGGACACCGTCTGGAAACACCATATATTTT. Amino acid sequence: CASRTPSGNTIYF.